This T cell receptor beta chain was documented in a study of CD8 T cells in ankylosing spondylitis. Broader study findings: Past studies reported some motif variants in reactive arthritis synovial fluid and blood. Disease-linked clones were reportedly significantly enriched in matched ankylosing spondylitis synovial fluid.

This clonotype appeared a few times. Its antigen remains unidentified. V shed 1 base and J shed 5 bases, with 15 bases lying between them. The CDR3 runs to 15 residues. Germline V gene lookup returns CDR1 SGHRS and CDR2 YFSETQ. By quantitative 5'-RACE with molecular barcodes, the TCR beta libraries were made. TCRdb fed the 5' RACE reads into MiXCR, producing one record per CDR3 protein. Among roughly 260,000 distinct CDR3 sequences listed, around 18% were seen once. The material sequenced was blood, either unsorted or a sorted T cell fraction (not recorded which). This receptor was obtained from a male donor with ankylosing spondylitis or in good health (not recorded which). The V gene is TRBV5-1, the J gene TRBJ1-1; D is ambiguous. The CDR3 sequence: CASSLMSSLPTEAFF. The CDR3 DNA reads TGCGCCAGCAGCTTGATGAGCAGCCTCCCAACTGAAGCTTTCTTT. Supplemented by reference TRBV5-1 and TRBJ1-1, the full variable domain reads KAGVTQTPRYLIKTRGQQVTLSCSPISGHRSVSWYQQTPGQGLQFLFEYFSETQRNKGNFPGRFSGRQFSNSRSEMNVSTLELGDSALYLCASSLMSSLPTEAFFGQGTRLTVV.